This record looks at one T cell receptor beta chain sequence and its context. What antigen it recognizes has not been identified. No base quality values were provided; no much bigger clone lies one nucleotide off. Measured from the cysteine to the phenylalanine, the CDR3 is 14 residues long. The sequence is cut down to CDR3 DNA, 42 bases in frame from base 1. Per the germline V gene, MNHEY is the CDR1 and SVGAGI is the CDR2. V is cut by 5 bases and J by 7 bases, and the space between the germline ends is 15 bases. This entry comes from a study of OX40 agonist ivuxolimab in advanced cancers. About the investigation overall: Ivuxolimab was an agonistic, fully human IgG2 monoclonal antibody directed against OX40 (CD134), a costimulatory receptor. The dose-escalation cohort was approximately 83% male with a mean age of about 58 years, ranging from 23 to 79. Partial responses occurred in three dose-escalation patients, of whom one had hepatocellular carcinoma and two had cutaneous melanoma. Of the approximately 53 patients in dose escalation, about 20 had hepatocellular carcinoma, approximately 15 had melanoma, 9 had renal cell carcinoma and 9 had head and neck cancer. Peripheral TCRbeta sequencing was intended to test whether TCR sequence diversity was altered and clonal T-cell expansion was caused by ivuxolimab. Intravenous ivuxolimab was administered to patients every 2 weeks at six dose levels: 0.01, 0.1, 0.3, 1.5, 3 and 10 mg/kg. Prior anti-PD-1, anti-PD-L1 or anti-CTLA-4 therapy was permitted, and approximately 39% of dose-escalation patients had received checkpoint inhibitors. The paper describes the monotherapy dose-escalation part (N = 52 patients) of the phase I trial of ivuxolimab.

Patients with autoimmune disease history or receiving systemic immunosuppression were excluded from the trial. Peripheral blood for TCR sequencing was collected from all dose cohorts at baseline, on cycle 4 day 1, and on cycle 7 day 1. The samples were drawn from a first-in-human, open-label, multicenter phase I dose-escalation trial of ivuxolimab. Adults with locally advanced or metastatic head and neck squamous cell, hepatocellular, melanoma or renal cell carcinoma were enrolled in the trial. Before TCR sequencing, CD4+ and CD8+ T cells were separately sorted from peripheral blood. Broader findings and caveats from the paper: Antigen specificity was not determined for the clonally expanded peripheral T cells. Clonal expansion of both CD4+ and CD8+ blood T cells was observed from baseline to week 6 at doses 0.1 to 3.0 mg/kg. On average, CD8+ T cells showed more expanded clones than CD4+ T cells after ivuxolimab. Low levels of normalized T-cell clonal expansion were also shown by some nonresponding patients. In the 0.1-3.0 mg/kg groups, partial responders had among the lowest normalized peripheral clonal expansion, particularly in CD8+ T cells.

Genomic DNA was isolated from the sorted cells so that the TCRbeta CDR3 region could be sequenced. TCRbeta CDR3 regions were sequenced using the immunoSEQ Assay. The immuneACCESS repertoire file appears here via TCRdb, limited to in-frame rearrangements. These files lack a portion of the clones; in checked studies, under half of the deficit traces to unresolved V genes, and the cause of the others is not known. For this sample the table gives some 66,000 clones, of which 85% were detected only once. The ten largest clones add up to about 0.83% of the sample. The sequence was collected from an adult with an advanced solid tumor such as melanoma, head and neck, liver or kidney cancer. The chain is assembled from TRBV6-5 and TRBJ2-1; D gene: possibly TRBD1, on 6 matching bases. Sequencing was performed on CD4+ or CD8+ T cells sorted from blood, taken in a trial of the OX40 agonist ivuxolimab. The nucleotide sequence reads as follows: TGTGCCAGCAGTCTCGGGACAAGGGGGAATGAGCAGTTCTTC. It encodes CASSLGTRGNEQFF.